The rows below give T cell receptor beta chains drawn from one sample of a study of CD8 T cells in ankylosing spondylitis. Via MiXCR, TCRdb re-called the 5' RACE reads, giving one row per CDR3 protein. The sample lists roughly 700,000 distinct CDR3 sequences, over 15% occurring once. Sequenced: blood, either unsorted or a sorted T cell fraction (not recorded which). These receptors were taken from a male donor with ankylosing spondylitis. The CDR3 runs from the conserved cysteine through the conserved F or W. A D gene is named only where the DNA matches it firmly. Clone size is stated in some rows and not others, as once, few, many or a class when expanded.

cdr3_aa	cdr3_nt	d_call	v_call	j_call	clone_size
CSARDLRTSGGANEQFF	TGCAGTGCTAGAGATTTGAGGACTAGCGGGGGGGCCAATGAGCAGTTCTTC	TRBD2	TRBV20-1	TRBJ2-1	many
CASSQMGSGTRETQYF	TGCGCCAGCAGCCAAATGGGATCCGGGACCCGGGAGACCCAGTACTTC	.	TRBV4-1	TRBJ2-5	few
CASSEVQGGEQYF	TGTGCCAGCAGTGAAGTACAGGGCGGCGAGCAGTACTTC	.	TRBV6-1	TRBJ2-7	few
CASSGEGTGQLYEQYF	TGTGCCAGCAGTGGGGAAGGTACGGGACAGCTATACGAGCAGTACTTC	TRBD1	TRBV2	TRBJ2-7	.
CASSFSAVQPQHF	TGTGCCAGCAGTTTCTCAGCTGTTCAGCCCCAGCATTTT	.	TRBV28	TRBJ1-5	.
CSARGQAENTGELFF	TGCAGTGCTAGGGGTCAAGCGGAGAACACCGGGGAGCTGTTTTTT	.	TRBV20-1	TRBJ2-2	.
CASSEFPPDALLDEQFF	TGTGCCAGCAGCGAATTCCCCCCGGACGCCTTACTCGATGAGCAGTTCTTC	.	TRBV7-9	TRBJ2-1	few
CASSLPSGGLETQYF	TGTGCCAGCAGCTTGCCTAGCGGGGGGCTAGAGACCCAGTACTTC	TRBD2	TRBV7-9	TRBJ2-5	few
CASSIDLFQGANSPLHF	TGTGCCAGTAGTATAGATCTCTTTCAGGGGGCGAATTCACCCCTCCACTTT	TRBD1	TRBV19	TRBJ1-6	.
CASSLGLGDSGANVLTF	TGTGCCAGCAGCTTAGGGTTAGGCGACTCTGGGGCCAACGTCCTGACTTTC	.	TRBV7-9	TRBJ2-6	once
CASSPLAGVGEQFF	TGTGCCAGCAGTCCTTTAGCGGGAGTGGGGGAGCAGTTCTTC	TRBD2	TRBV12-3/TRBV12-4	TRBJ2-1	many
CASTMGYGGVETQYF	TGTGCCAGCACTATGGGGTATGGAGGGGTGGAGACCCAGTACTTC	.	TRBV12-3/TRBV12-4	TRBJ2-5	few
CSASSEEGYLVAKNIQYF	TGCAGTGCTAGTTCCGAGGAGGGGTACCTGGTAGCCAAAAACATTCAGTACTTC	.	TRBV20-1	TRBJ2-4	.
CSASDSSYEQYF	TGCAGTGCTAGTGACAGTTCCTACGAGCAGTACTTC	.	TRBV20-1	TRBJ2-7	many
CASSSTGSGSTEAFF	TGTGCCAGCAGCTCGACAGGGAGCGGTAGCACTGAAGCTTTCTTT	TRBD1	TRBV28	TRBJ1-1	.
CSAAGYLYEQYF	TGCAGTGCTGCAGGGTACCTCTACGAGCAGTACTTC	.	TRBV20-1	TRBJ2-7	few
CASSLSVGQGYYEQYF	TGTGCCAGCAGTTTATCGGTGGGACAGGGTTATTACGAGCAGTACTTC	TRBD1	TRBV27	TRBJ2-7	.
CSAASGLRVEQYF	TGCAGTGCTGCTTCCGGACTCCGTGTTGAGCAGTACTTC	.	TRBV20-1	TRBJ2-7	.
CASREPEGGYSPLHF	TGTGCCAGCAGGGAGCCGGAGGGGGGGTATTCACCCCTCCACTTT	.	TRBV5-5	TRBJ1-6	.
CASSSQAENYYNEQFF	TGTGCCAGCAGTTCCCAAGCGGAAAACTACTACAATGAGCAGTTCTTC	.	TRBV6-5	TRBJ2-1	.
CASSLAGVDTDTQYF	TGTGCCAGCTCTCTAGCGGGGGTTGACACAGATACGCAGTATTTT	TRBD2	TRBV18	TRBJ2-3	.
CSAVWGSLETQYF	TGCAGTGCAGTGTGGGGGAGCTTGGAGACCCAGTACTTC	.	TRBV20-1	TRBJ2-5	.
CASREGGFGEQYF	TGTGCCAGCAGAGAGGGGGGATTTGGCGAGCAGTACTTC	.	TRBV7-6	TRBJ2-7	few
CASSEEQVGLVGELFF	TGTGCCAGCAGTGAAGAACAGGTGGGCCTCGTCGGGGAGCTGTTTTTT	.	TRBV6-1	TRBJ2-2	.
CASSQAGGVGGKVEQFF	TGCGCCAGCAGCCAAGCGGGCGGGGTAGGGGGCAAAGTTGAGCAGTTCTTC	.	TRBV4-1	TRBJ2-1	few
CSARDGGPHETQYF	TGCAGTGCTAGAGATGGGGGGCCCCACGAGACCCAGTACTTC	.	TRBV20-1	TRBJ2-5	.
CSASLTGGSHEQYF	TGCAGTGCTAGTTTAACAGGGGGCTCCCACGAGCAGTACTTC	TRBD1	TRBV20-1	TRBJ2-7	.
CASSPREVEKLFF	TGTGCCAGCAGTCCCCGTGAAGTCGAAAAACTGTTTTTT	.	TRBV12-3/TRBV12-4	TRBJ1-4	few
CSVGGGVKRNTEAFF	TGCAGCGTTGGAGGTGGCGTTAAGAGGAACACTGAAGCTTTCTTT	.	TRBV29-1	TRBJ1-1	.
CASSFVFRAGAMGEQFF	TGTGCCAGCAGTTTCGTTTTCCGAGCGGGGGCTATGGGTGAGCAGTTCTTC	TRBD2	TRBV12-3/TRBV12-4	TRBJ2-1	.
CASSDLTGARETQYF	TGCGCCAGCAGCGATCTCACGGGGGCGCGGGAGACCCAGTACTTC	.	TRBV5-1	TRBJ2-5	.
CSASSGKHYNEQFF	TGCAGTGCTAGTTCGGGGAAGCACTACAATGAGCAGTTCTTC	.	TRBV20-1	TRBJ2-1	.
CASSVFPGTPEAFF	TGTGCCAGCAGCGTGTTTCCCGGGACGCCTGAAGCTTTCTTT	.	TRBV9	TRBJ1-1	.
CASDEGGNTIYF	TGTGCCAGCGACGAAGGTGGAAACACCATATATTTT	.	TRBV7-9	TRBJ1-3	.
CASSEGARYPDTQYF	TGTGCCAGCAGTGAGGGGGCGCGGTATCCAGATACGCAGTATTTT	.	TRBV2	TRBJ2-3	.
CASSYLRRPADTQYF	TGTGCCAGCAGTTACCTCCGACGCCCCGCAGATACGCAGTATTTT	.	TRBV6-5	TRBJ2-3	few
CASSYVDRGILFF	TGTGCCAGCTCCTATGTTGACAGGGGAATTCTGTTCTTC	TRBD1	TRBV7-3	TRBJ2-1	.
CASSIRSRDGYTF	TGTGCCAGTAGTATAAGAAGCCGGGATGGCTACACCTTC	.	TRBV19	TRBJ1-2	.
CASSGPGRSTDTQYF	TGCGCCAGCAGCGGGCCGGGGCGGAGCACAGATACGCAGTATTTT	.	TRBV5-1	TRBJ2-3	.
CASSLLGGFYGYTF	TGTGCCAGCAGTTTATTAGGGGGATTCTATGGCTACACCTTC	.	TRBV12-3/TRBV12-4	TRBJ1-2	.
CASSDTGGTNQPQHF	TGTGCCAGCAGTGACACGGGGGGAACCAATCAGCCCCAGCATTTT	.	TRBV2	TRBJ1-5	few
CASSFNRGGGETQYF	TGTGCCAGCAGCTTTAACAGGGGTGGAGGAGAGACCCAGTACTTC	TRBD1	TRBV7-2	TRBJ2-5	many
CSARLAGDITDTQYF	TGCAGTGCCCGACTAGCGGGAGATATAACAGATACGCAGTATTTT	TRBD2	TRBV20-1	TRBJ2-3	.
CASSGGREGYNEQFF	TGTGCCAGCAGTGGGGGGCGGGAGGGGTACAATGAGCAGTTCTTC	TRBD2	TRBV12-3/TRBV12-4	TRBJ2-1	few
CASSLAGRNTEAFF	TGCGCCAGCAGCTTGGCGGGTAGGAACACTGAAGCTTTCTTT	.	TRBV5-1	TRBJ1-1	.
CASSLGLAGALETQYF	TGTGCCAGCAGCCTCGGACTAGCGGGAGCGTTGGAGACCCAGTACTTC	TRBD2	TRBV28	TRBJ2-5	.
CASRTNTGELFF	TGTGCCAGCAGAACGAACACCGGGGAGCTGTTTTTT	.	TRBV12-3/TRBV12-4	TRBJ2-2	.
CSVDVGDYGYTF	TGCAGCGTTGACGTTGGAGACTATGGCTACACCTTC	.	TRBV29-1	TRBJ1-2	few
CASSLLLAGENEQFF	TGTGCCAGCAGTTTGCTACTAGCGGGAGAGAATGAGCAGTTCTTC	TRBD2	TRBV27	TRBJ2-1	.
CSVGTSGGAGNEQFF	TGCAGCGTTGGGACTAGCGGGGGGGCGGGCAATGAGCAGTTCTTC	TRBD2	TRBV29-1	TRBJ2-1	.
CASSFGKGNYGYTF	TGTGCCAGCAGCTTCGGCAAGGGCAACTATGGCTACACCTTC	.	TRBV7-8	TRBJ1-2	few
CSVRTDWDYYGYTF	TGCAGCGTCCGAACGGATTGGGATTACTATGGCTACACCTTC	.	TRBV29-1	TRBJ1-2	few
CSARDLLFGPNTEAFF	TGCAGTGCTAGAGATTTATTGTTTGGCCCGAACACTGAAGCTTTCTTT	.	TRBV20-1	TRBJ1-1	few
CSARDITRNNEQFF	TGCAGTGCTAGAGATATAACCCGTAACAATGAGCAGTTCTTC	.	TRBV20-1	TRBJ2-1	.